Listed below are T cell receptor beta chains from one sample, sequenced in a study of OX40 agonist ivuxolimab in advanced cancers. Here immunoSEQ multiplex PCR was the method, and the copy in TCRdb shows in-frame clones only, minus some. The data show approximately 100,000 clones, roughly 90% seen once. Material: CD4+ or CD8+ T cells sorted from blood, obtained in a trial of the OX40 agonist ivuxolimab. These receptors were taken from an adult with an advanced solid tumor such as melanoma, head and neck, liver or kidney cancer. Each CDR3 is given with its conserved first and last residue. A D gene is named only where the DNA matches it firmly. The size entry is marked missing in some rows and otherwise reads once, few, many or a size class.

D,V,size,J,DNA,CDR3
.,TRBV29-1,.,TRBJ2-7,TGCAGCGTTGGAACCCCCACCTACGAGCAGTACTTC,CSVGTPTYEQYF
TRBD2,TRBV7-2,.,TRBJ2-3,TGTGCCAGCAGCTTAATGACTAGCGGAGCTACTAGCACAGATACGCAGTATTTT,CASSLMTSGATSTDTQYF
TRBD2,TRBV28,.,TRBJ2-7,TGTGCCAGCAGTTCCTCTAGCGGGAGGTTTTACGAGCAGTACTTC,CASSSSSGRFYEQYF
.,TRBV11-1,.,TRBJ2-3,TGTGCCAGCAGCTTAAATACAGGAGGGGCAGATACGCAGTATTTT,CASSLNTGGADTQYF
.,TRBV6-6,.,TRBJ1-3,TGTGCCAGCAGTTCTGGGACGGCTGGAAACACCATATATTTT,CASSSGTAGNTIYF
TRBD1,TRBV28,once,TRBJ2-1,TGTGCCAGCACTCGACAGGGGAGCTCCTACAATGAGCAGTTCTTC,CASTRQGSSYNEQFF
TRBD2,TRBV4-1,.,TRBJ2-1,TGCGCCAGCAGCCACACCGGACTAGCGGGCTCGAGCTCCTACAATGAGCAGTTCTTC,CASSHTGLAGSSSYNEQFF
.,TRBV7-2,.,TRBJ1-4,TGTGCCAGCAGCTTAGTTCGGCGGAGCGGCGAAAAACTGTTTTTT,CASSLVRRSGEKLFF
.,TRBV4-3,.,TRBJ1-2,TGCGCCAGCAGCCAAGACCGCTCCTTTAACTATGGCTACACCTTC,CASSQDRSFNYGYTF
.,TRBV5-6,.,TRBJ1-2,TGTGCCAGCAGCTCCCGCGGGGGGCTTGGCTACACCTTC,CASSSRGGLGYTF
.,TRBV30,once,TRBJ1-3,TGTGCCTCGGGGACATATCGCTCTGGAAACACCATATATTTT,CASGTYRSGNTIYF
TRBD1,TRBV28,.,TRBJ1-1,TGTGCCAGCAGTCCCGTTGAGGGGGCGAGGGACACTGAAGCTTTCTTT,CASSPVEGARDTEAFF
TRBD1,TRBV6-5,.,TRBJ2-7,TGTGCCAGCAGTTTGGGACAGAGCTACGAGCAGTACTTC,CASSLGQSYEQYF
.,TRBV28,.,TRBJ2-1,TGTGCCAGCAGTACGAGACTGCGGGTGGATGAGCAGTTCTTC,CASSTRLRVDEQFF
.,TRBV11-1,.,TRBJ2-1,TGTGCCAGCAGCTTAGCCAGGGGCCACGGCCTCAATGAGCAGTTCTTC,CASSLARGHGLNEQFF
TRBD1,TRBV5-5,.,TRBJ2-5,TGTGCCAGCAGCGCGGACAGGGGCATTCAAGAGACCCAGTACTTC,CASSADRGIQETQYF
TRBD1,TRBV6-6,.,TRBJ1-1,TGTGCCAGCAGTTCTTTACAGGGGGCAGACACTGAAGCTTTCTTT,CASSSLQGADTEAFF
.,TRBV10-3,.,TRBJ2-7,TGTGCCATCAGTAAGACAGGATCCTCCTACGAGCAGTACTTC,CAISKTGSSYEQYF
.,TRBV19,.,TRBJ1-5,TGTGCCAGTAGTATAATAGGACAGAGCAATCAGCCCCAGCATTTT,CASSIIGQSNQPQHF
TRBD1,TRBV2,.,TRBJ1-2,TGTGCCAGCTCGACAGGGCTCTCGGGTGGCTACACCTTC,CASSTGLSGGYTF
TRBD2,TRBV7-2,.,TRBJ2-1,TGTGCCAGCAGCTTAGTGGCTAGCGGGGTTAATGAGCAGTTCTTC,CASSLVASGVNEQFF
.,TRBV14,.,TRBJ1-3,TGTGCCAGCAGCCATCTCAATACGGCAAACACCATATATTTT,CASSHLNTANTIYF
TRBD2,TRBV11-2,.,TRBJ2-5,TGTGCCAGCAGCTTAGCGGGGGGGACTAGACAAGAGACCCAGTACTTC,CASSLAGGTRQETQYF
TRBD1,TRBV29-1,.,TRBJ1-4,TGCAGCGTTGCAGGGGGAACTAATGAAAAACTGTTTTTT,CSVAGGTNEKLFF
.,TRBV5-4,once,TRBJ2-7,TGTGCCAGCAGCTTGGATGTGGGGCGTAATGAGCAGTACTTC,CASSLDVGRNEQYF
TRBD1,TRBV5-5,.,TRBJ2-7,TGTGCCAGCAGCTTGGCTACAGGGGCGCTCAACGAGCAGTACTTC,CASSLATGALNEQYF
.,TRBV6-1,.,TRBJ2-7,TGTGCCAGCAGTGCCCTTGGGGCCCCAAGCTCCTACGAGCAGTACTTC,CASSALGAPSSYEQYF
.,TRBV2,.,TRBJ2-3,TGTGCCAGCAGTGAACGGGCGAATACGCAGTATTTT,CASSERANTQYF
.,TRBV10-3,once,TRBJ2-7,TGTGCCATCAGTGGGGGTAGCGGATACGAGCAGTACTTC,CAISGGSGYEQYF
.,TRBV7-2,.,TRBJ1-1,TGTGCCAGCAGCTTCAGTGGACAGATAAACACTGAAGCTTTCTTT,CASSFSGQINTEAFF
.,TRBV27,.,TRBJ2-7,TGTGCCAGCAGTTTAAAGGGGGGCTACGAGCAGTACTTC,CASSLKGGYEQYF
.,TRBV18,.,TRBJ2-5,TGTGCCAGCTCACCTGGCCTCCAAGAGACCCAGTACTTC,CASSPGLQETQYF
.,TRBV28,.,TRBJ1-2,TGTGCCAGCAGTTTCCCCTTTCCGGCTAGGGGCTACACCTTC,CASSFPFPARGYTF
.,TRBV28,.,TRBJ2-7,TGTGCCAGCAGTTTATACACCTACGAGCAGTACTTC,CASSLYTYEQYF
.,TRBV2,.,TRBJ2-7,TGTGCCAGCAAACTCGATGCCTTCTACGAGCAGTACTTC,CASKLDAFYEQYF
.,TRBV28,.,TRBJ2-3,TGTGCCAGCAAGAGCAGGTCGGGAGATACGCAGTATTTT,CASKSRSGDTQYF
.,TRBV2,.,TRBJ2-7,TGTGCCAGCAGTCCACCAGGAGCCTACGCCGAGCAGTACTTC,CASSPPGAYAEQYF
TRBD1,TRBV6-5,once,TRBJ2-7,TGTGCCAGCAGTTACTCGGGACAGATTGGCTACGAGCAGTACTTC,CASSYSGQIGYEQYF
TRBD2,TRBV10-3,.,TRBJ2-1,TGTGCCATCAGCGCTTCGGGACTAGCCGACGGAGGTGAGCAGTTCTTC,CAISASGLADGGEQFF
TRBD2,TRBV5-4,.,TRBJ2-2,TGTGCCAGCACCTCCAGACTAGCGGGAAACACCGGGGAGCTGTTTTTT,CASTSRLAGNTGELFF
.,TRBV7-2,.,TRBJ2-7,TGTGCCAGCCTTAAATTTCCCTACGAGCAGTACTTC,CASLKFPYEQYF
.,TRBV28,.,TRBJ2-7,TGTGCCAGCAGTTTAGGCAGGGACTACGAGCAGTACTTC,CASSLGRDYEQYF